This T cell receptor beta chain was captured in a study of blood T cell repertoires in COVID-19. For the study at large: Acute and convalescent COVID-19 samples came from the United States, Italy and Spain.

The CDR3 covers 15 residues. Germline V gene lookup returns CDR1 MNHEY and CDR2 SVGAGI. Deletions cut 4 bases from V and 4 bases from J, with 16 bases between. Adults between roughly 18 and 95 years of age took part from under 25 US areas. TCRdb keeps only in-frame clones here, not all; method: immunoSEQ multiplex PCR. Among fewer than 200,000 clones listed, about 88% were seen once. The TCR was taken from a woman between 18 and 30 years old who had recovered from COVID-19. The chain couples TRBV6-5 to TRBJ1-1; a possible D gene is TRBD1 (5 bases). Specimen: PBMCs or T cells enriched from blood (not recorded which). The CDR3 loop reads CASSFRSRGITEAFF. The CDR3 DNA is TGTGCCAGCAGTTTTAGGTCTAGGGGTATCACTGAAGCTTTCTTT.